The next 4 T cell receptor beta chains were all read from a single sample in a study of T cells after yellow fever vaccination. TCRdb fed the 5' RACE reads into MiXCR, producing one record per CDR3 protein. The data hold a few hundred thousand distinct CDR3 sequences, with about 6.9% observed a single time. Sample: PBMCs, taken 35 to 50 days after the first yellow fever vaccination. The receptors shown here come from a man younger than 35 who received the YFV17D yellow fever vaccine.

This clonotype has only a few counts. The genes are TRBV7-4 and TRBJ1-5; D unclear. Trimming removed 2 bases from V and 4 bases from J, with 15 bases in between. The CDR3 runs to 16 residues. CDR1 SGHVT and CDR2 SQSDAQ come from the germline V gene. In DNA form, the CDR3 reads TGTGCCAGCAGCTTACAGGCAGCGAACTATAATCAGCCCCAGCATTTT. Its translation is CASSLQAANYNQPQHF.

This chain joins TRBV18 and TRBJ2-7, with D possibly being TRBD2 (6 bases). CDR3 length equals 15 residues. V gave up 3 bases and J gave up 6 bases, with 18 bases separating them. From germline, CDR1 is KGHSH and CDR2 LQKENI. The CDR3 protein is CASSPDWGVPFEQYF. The CDR3 DNA sequence: TGTGCCAGCTCACCGGATTGGGGGGTCCCTTTCGAGCAGTACTTC.

This clonotype was detected a few times. J is TRBJ2-1 and V is TRBV7-9; 9 bases align to TRBD2. Germline V gene sequence: CDR1 SEHNR, CDR2 FQNEAQ (reference sequence). V trimming: 7 bases; J trimming: 1 base; junction bases outside the gene matches: 8. This CDR3 region has 16 residues. The CDR3 reads CASIIGGGGSYNEQFF. The CDR3, as DNA: TGTGCCAGCATAATCGGCGGGGGGGGTTCCTACAATGAGCAGTTCTTC.

This clonotype turned up a few times. The chain is built from TRBV5-4 and TRBJ2-1; 10 bases align to TRBD2. In germline, CDR1 is SGHNT, CDR2 YYREEE (reference sequence). Trimming removed 4 bases from V and 0 bases from J; junction bases left unmatched: 10. The CDR3 length is 18 residues. The DNA of the CDR3 is TGTGCCAGCAGCGGTAGCGGGGGGTCCGCGTACTCCTACAATGAGCAGTTCTTC. Its translation is CASSGSGGSAYSYNEQFF.